This T cell receptor beta chain originates from a study of blood T cell repertoires in COVID-19 (dated by TCRdb to the early 2020s). A note on the overall study: Recovered participants in ImmuneRACE Cohort 3 were defined by two consecutive negative NP/OP PCR tests, clearance by a healthcare professional, or resolution of symptoms. The material from the prospective study consisted of cDNA or gDNA derived from T cells, B-cell-depleted T cells, or PBMCs. Samples were obtained from the ongoing ImmuneRACE study (first 160 participants) and from some 1,200 subjects provided by 6 global collaborators. The dataset comprised deeply sampled blood TCRbeta repertoires from subjects exposed to, actively infected with, or recovered from COVID-19. The collaborator samples originated in the United States, Italy and Spain and spanned the acute and convalescent phases of COVID-19. Where HLA class I and class II types were available, the types were taken from metadata supplied by the sample provider, not from assay-based typing. The repertoires were released in a freely available public database meant as a resource for research on the immune response to SARS-CoV-2. A de-identified subject ID, COVID-19 status, age in years and sex were almost always included in the sample metadata.

V sheds 5 bases and J sheds 8 bases, leaving 22 bases between their ends. For CDR1 and CDR2, the germline V gene lists SGHRS and YFSETQ. From cysteine to phenylalanine, the CDR3 is 15 amino acids long. CDR3 DNA only is kept here, 45 bases in frame from base 1. The research as a whole found: The amount of clinical and demographic metadata varied by source and participant and was provided uncurated.

The immunoSEQ Assay, a bias-controlled multiplex PCR, was used to amplify TCRbeta CDR3 regions from genomic DNA. In the paper's pipeline: The number of nucleated cells in each sample was estimated by amplification of reference gene primers within the assay. Sequence reads were collapsed and filtered to measure the absolute abundance of every unique TCRbeta CDR3 rearrangement. For each sample, productive Simpson clonality was calculated by taking the square root of Simpson's diversity index across productive rearrangements. TCRdb carries this immuneACCESS record with in-frame sequences only. Its versions omit some clonotypes, under half of them owing to an unresolved V gene in the studies checked, with the rest unexplained. The V and J calls and clone size come from that table; D and trimming were worked out from the DNA. The sample contains 300,000 to 450,000 clones, around 87% of them found a single time. Around 1.9% of the sample is taken by the ten largest.

Participants in the prospective study were aged roughly 18 to 100 years, lived in approximately 26 United States geographic areas, and enrolled through a virtual design. Cohort assignment in the prospective study relied on participant-reported clinical history from a screening survey and a study questionnaire. Mobile phlebotomists in the prospective study collected whole blood, serum and a nasopharyngeal or oropharyngeal swab from every participant. Prospective study participants could optionally give additional blood draws and questionnaires over an approximately 2-month period. Before DNA extraction, prospective study blood samples were shipped either frozen or at room temperature. This clone has a handful of counts. The antigen this receptor binds is unknown. No clone much larger than this one lies a single base away; base qualities are absent.

The clonotype comes from a middle-aged man in a cohort exposed to, infected with or recovered from COVID-19 (not recorded which). Recombination linked TRBV5-1 to TRBJ1-2; the D gene is possibly TRBD1, with 6 bases matching. What was sequenced was PBMCs or T cells enriched from blood (not recorded which). CDR3 reads: CASRTDVGGSWGYTF. The sequenced DNA is TGCGCCAGCAGGACGGACGTAGGGGGTTCGTGGGGCTACACCTTC.